These T cell receptor beta chains were read from a single sample in a study of T cells in localized non-small cell lung cancer. TCRdb's table, derived via immunoSEQ multiplex PCR, lists solely in-frame clones and lacks some. Altogether approximately 64,000 clones are present, 75% to 90% being singletons, with the ten largest covering 1.5% to 2%. Sample: peripheral blood, taken before any cancer treatment. These receptors were taken from a woman between 40 and 69 years old with stage I lung adenocarcinoma. Each CDR3 is given with its conserved first and last residue.

v_call	j_call	cdr3_aa
TRBV10-3	TRBJ2-5	CATQRGGARETQYF
TRBV19	TRBJ1-1	CASRPGRTGQSTEAFF
TRBV6-5	TRBJ1-2	CATTSPGITFGYTF
TRBV13	TRBJ2-5	CASSSGQVGTQYF
TRBV30	TRBJ2-5	CAWSVPGASPKETQYF
TRBV5-1	TRBJ2-7	CASSLDSASGTLYEQYF
TRBV5-8	TRBJ2-1	CASSSGLYNEQFF
TRBV5-5	TRBJ1-1	CASSLVQVSNTEAFF
TRBV7-9	TRBJ1-2	CASSDGTPYGYTF
TRBV5-1	TRBJ2-5	CASSVGQGPQETQYF
TRBV4-2	TRBJ2-1	CASSQGMGAGEGFNEQFF
TRBV27	TRBJ1-1	CASSLYINTEAFF
TRBV19	TRBJ1-5	CASSSTGGEGNQPQHF
TRBV5-6	TRBJ1-1	CASSDRQTPPEAFF
TRBV19	TRBJ1-1	CASSSGNTEAFF
TRBV5-1	TRBJ2-5	CASSSGPGETQYF